This section outlines one T cell receptor beta chain sequence together with its context. Its antigen specificity is not known. No clone much larger than this one lies a single base away; base qualities are absent. TCR CDR3 regions were amplified from genomic DNA by multiplex PCR using the deep immunoSEQ assay. Extracted genomic DNA from each cell subset was distributed evenly across all wells of several immunoSEQ 96-well plates, and each plate was treated as a replicate. For unsorted PBMC, approximately 0.3 ug genomic DNA, equal to tens of thousands of T cell genomes, was loaded into each replicate PCR. Unsorted PBMC genomic DNA was sequenced across ten immunoSEQ deep assay plates. Purified libraries were measured with a Qubit 3.0 fluorometer, size-checked on a Bioanalyzer 2100, and measured again with the KAPA Library Quantification kit. A separate single-read 150-cycle Illumina NextSeq 550 flow cell was used to sequence each immunoSEQ 96-well plate. From the authors' description of their analysis: The immunoSEQ output contained only junctional sequences without quality scores, so filtering could not match that applied to full-length reads. Sequences were annotated with PyIR, a Python wrapper for IgBLAST v1.9, using IMGT germline references to assign V/J genes and CDR3. Any read was removed if the V/J assignment was weak (E-value above 1e-6), the CDR3 was missing, or the read contained stop codons, out-of-frame junctions, or ambiguous translated residues. A V3J clonotype was defined by an identical inferred V gene, J gene, and CDR3 amino acid sequence. To compute the percentage overlap between repertoires, the number of shared unique clonotypes was divided by the size of the smaller repertoire. Three approaches were used to assess repertoire richness: RTK rarefaction, the Chao1 estimator, and Recon v2.1 estimates of unobserved clonotypes. In its TCRdb copy, this immuneACCESS table keeps in-frame sequences only and misses some clones. Where compared with another copy, unresolved V genes explain less than half of these, and the others have no known cause. That table is the source of V, J and clone size, and D and trimming were worked out from the DNA. The sample includes hundreds of thousands of clones, with about three quarters observed a single time. Under 15% of the sample is held by the ten biggest clonotypes.

These data belong to a study of shared clonotypes between healthy human individuals (dated by TCRdb to about 2020). At the level of the whole study: A couple of women and three men aged 18 to 49 years were included in the cohort. The study deeply sequenced blood TCR repertoires of five healthy adults to estimate repertoire size and the extent of clonotype sharing between individuals. Different laboratories and diverse techniques were used to prepare libraries and sequence TCR repertoires, to increase sequencing depth and limit assay-specific biases. Between about 0.85 and 10 billion PBMCs per donor were obtained by leukapheresis. Study-wide findings and limitations: Only blood was sampled, and tissue TCR repertoires likely differ from those in blood. Based on pairwise subsampling, the degree of clonotype sharing among donors was expected to be affected by sequencing depth. Because the study included only a small number of donors, the genetic and exposure-history diversity represented was limited.

The donors were healthy, HIV-negative adults who had no recently reported acute infections or vaccinations. Every donor was a Caucasian adult living in Nashville, Tennessee, USA. For unsorted samples, tens of millions of PBMCs were counted, and genomic DNA was extracted using the QIAamp DNA Blood Mini kit. Blood was obtained by leukapheresis, after which PBMCs were separated by Ficoll-Histopaque density gradient centrifugation and cryopreserved in liquid nitrogen vapor phase. As encoded in the germline V gene, CDR1 is MDHEN while CDR2 is SYDVKM. The germline ends are 23 bases apart after V is trimmed by 7 bases and J by 8 bases. Measured from the cysteine to the phenylalanine, the CDR3 is 15 residues long. Here the CDR3 DNA is all that survives: 45 bases in frame from base 1.

The sequence derives from a woman in her 40s in good health. Some clones in this sample may be carry-over from other donors' samples. The sample consisted of PBMCs. The chain was built from TRBV28 and TRBJ1-2, and the D gene may be TRBD1, 6 bases matching. The CDR3 reads as follows: CASIGGPWQREGYTF. The bases are TGTGCCAGCATTGGGGGGCCGTGGCAGCGGGAGGGCTACACCTTC.